The 20 T cell receptor beta chains below were found in one sample sequenced in a study of cytomegalovirus exposure and HLA in healthy donors. PCR used 60 Vbeta primers and 13 Jbeta primers. Assay used: immunoSEQ multiplex PCR; TCRdb lists only in-frame clones, some missing. The table includes roughly 180,000 clones, around 80% detected once. The sequenced material came from PBMCs. These receptors were obtained from a man in his forties in good health and CMV-seronegative.

V usage is TRBV6-5 and J usage is TRBJ2-1, with TRBD1 matching over 12 bases. V lost 0 bases and J lost 15; bases outside the gene matches: 12. There are 16 residues in the CDR3. In germline, CDR1 is MNHEY, CDR2 SVGAGI. The CDR3 reads CASSYSRGQGAKRLFF. The CDR3 region has the DNA TGTGCCAGCAGTTACTCCCGGGGACAGGGGGCGAAGAGGCTGTTCTTC.

This chain uses TRBV6-5 with TRBJ2-5, with TRBD2 identical over 7 bases. The CDR3 extends over 14 amino acids. The germline gives CDR1 MNHEY, CDR2 SVGAGI. After removal of 4 bases from V and 5 bases from J, the junction contained 7 bases not matched to a gene. The CDR3 DNA follows: TGTGCCAGCAGTTCGTCTAGCGGTAGCGAGACCCAGTACTTC. This sequence encodes CASSSSSGSETQYF.

The chain joins TRBV27 to TRBJ2-6; perhaps TRBD1 as D (6 bases). The germline V and J ends were trimmed by 4 bases and 1 base, with 8 bases remaining between them. Germline-derived CDR1 and CDR2 are MNHEY and SMNVEV (reference sequence). CDR3 size: 15 residues. The CDR3 nucleotides are TGTGCCAGCAGTTATACAGGGTCTGGGGCCAACGTCCTGACTTTC. It is translated as CASSYTGSGANVLTF.

The chain joins TRBV30 to TRBJ2-3; D unclear. CDR1 GTSNPN and CDR2 SVGIG come from the germline V gene (reference sequence). This CDR3 spans 11 amino acids. Deletions cut 1 base from V and 14 bases from J, with 13 bases between. The CDR3 coding sequence is TGTGCCTGGAGTGGGGCCATCCTCTGGTATTTT. This codes for CAWSGAILWYF. The whole variable domain, filled in from reference TRBV30 and TRBJ2-3, reads SQTIHQWPATLVQPVGSPLSLECTVEGTSNPNLYWYRQAAGRGLQLLFYSVGIGQISSEVPQNLSASRPQDRQFILSSKKLLLSDSGFYLCAWSGAILWYFGPGTRLTVL.

The J gene is TRBJ2-1, the V gene TRBV5-8, with 7 bases fitting TRBD1. The germline V gene encodes CDR1 SGHTS and CDR2 YDEGEE. CDR3 length: 16 amino acids. V shed 1 base and J 1 base; nucleotides not matched to a gene: 5. CDR3 coding DNA: TGTGCCAGCAGCTTGATGACAGGGCCGTCCTACAATGAGCAGTTCTTC. This translates into CASSLMTGPSYNEQFF.

This chain's CDR3 is CASHQAGSSYNSPLHF. The CDR3 DNA follows: TGTGCCAGCCACCAGGCGGGGAGCTCCTATAATTCACCCCTCCACTTT. The chain links TRBV28 to TRBJ1-6; the D is unclear. V lost 8 bases to trimming and J lost 0 bases, with 14 bases between them. CDR3 length: 16 residues. Germline V CDR1 and CDR2: MDHEN, SYDVKM. The variable domain in full, with the rest retrieved from reference TRBV28 and TRBJ1-6, is DVKVTQSSRYLVKRTGEKVFLECVQDMDHENMFWYRQDPGLGLRLIYFSYDVKMKEKGDIPEGYSVSREKKERFSLILESASTNQTSMYLCASHQAGSSYNSPLHFGNGTRLTVT.

This chain joins TRBV7-3 and TRBJ2-3; D unclear. Germline-derived CDR1 and CDR2 are SGHTA and FQGTGA. This CDR3 has 13 amino acids. The ends were cut back, 4 bases at V and 9 bases at J, with 14 bases in the middle. The CDR3 region has the DNA TGTGCCAGCAGCTCACGCCCCTCAGGAACGCAGTATTTT. This gives the protein CASSSRPSGTQYF.

The V gene is TRBV7-6, the J gene TRBJ2-7; TRBD2 might be the D (6 bases). V was pared by 4 bases and J by 1 base, with 17 bases between. CDR1 is SGHVS and CDR2 is FNYEAQ in the germline V gene. The CDR3 runs to 16 residues. The CDR3 nucleotides are TGTGCCAGCAGCTGGGGGGAGAGCATAGGGTCCTACGAGCAGTACTTC. Residues: CASSWGESIGSYEQYF.

This clone is a singleton in its sample. The rearrangement joins TRBV21-1 to TRBJ2-7; the D call of TRBD1 is as the table states it, not checked on the DNA. TRBV21-1 is assigned pseudogene status. The CDR3 runs to 16 residues. The CDR3 is CASSQKKTGTPYEQYF. As DNA, the CDR3 is TGTGCCAGCAGCCAAAAAAAGACAGGAACACCCTACGAGCAGTACTTC.

This clone showed up just a few times. The CDR3 sequence: CAWDLAGEQYF. For the CDR3, the DNA is TGTGCCTGGGACCTAGCGGGGGAGCAGTACTTC. The chain couples TRBV2 to TRBJ2-7, with 9 positions matching TRBD2. This CDR3 has 11 residues. In germline, CDR1 is SNHLY, CDR2 FYNNEI. Unmatched junction bases numbered 6, after V lost 11 bases and J lost 7 bases. The whole variable domain, remainder taken from reference TRBV2 and TRBJ2-7, is EPEVTQTPSHQVTQMGQEVILRCVPISNHLYFYWYRQILGQKVEFLVSFYNNEISEKSEIFDDQFSVERPDGSNFTLKIRSTKLEDSAMYFCAWDLAGEQYFGPGTRLTVT.

This chain links TRBV18 with TRBJ2-3; possible D gene TRBD1, 5 bases. Germline-derived CDR1 and CDR2 are KGHSH and LQKENI. V lost 3 bases to trimming and J lost 0 bases, with 13 bases between them. There are 16 residues in the CDR3. The CDR3, as DNA: TGTGCCAGCTCACCCCAAATCAGGGCCAGCACAGATACGCAGTATTTT. Translated, it gives CASSPQIRASTDTQYF.

The chain is built from TRBV11-2 and TRBJ1-4; 11 positions agree with TRBD1. The V gene's germline CDR1 is SGHAT and CDR2 FQNNGV. After removal of 1 base from V and 0 bases from J, the junction contained 1 base not matched to a gene. The CDR3 sequence is 17 residues long. CDR3 coding DNA: TGTGCCAGCAGCTTAGTGGGACAGGGGGCAACTAATGAAAAACTGTTTTTT. Translation gives CASSLVGQGATNEKLFF. Supplemented by reference TRBV11-2 and TRBJ1-4, the full variable domain reads EAGVAQSPRYKIIEKRQSVAFWCNPISGHATLYWYQQILGQGPKLLIQFQNNGVVDDSQLPKDRFSAERLKGVDSTLKIQPAKLEDSAVYLCASSLVGQGATNEKLFFGSGTQLSVL.

The sample holds one count of this clone. The rearrangement links TRBV4-3 to TRBJ2-3; 8 positions agree with TRBD1. CDR3 length: 17 amino acids. From germline, CDR1 is LGHNA and CDR2 YSLEER. Trimming at V came to 3 bases and at J to 2 bases, leaving 10 bases not matched to a gene. The CDR3 nucleotides are TGCGCCAGCAGCCAGGCGAGAGGACAGGGACTCACAGATACGCAGTATTTT. This sequence encodes CASSQARGQGLTDTQYF.

This clone came up once. The chain employs TRBV9 and TRBJ2-1; D remains ambiguous. The CDR3 sequence is 15 residues long. Trimming shortened V by 4 bases and J by 2 bases, and 13 bases separated the two germline ends. Germline assignment: CDR1 SGDLS and CDR2 YYNGEE. CDR3 in amino acids: CASSPGPQAYNEQFF. The CDR3 nucleotides read TGTGCCAGCAGCCCAGGTCCTCAGGCCTACAATGAGCAGTTCTTC.

V is TRBV6-4 and J is TRBJ2-5, with D maybe TRBD2 (6 bases). The CDR3 sequence is 13 residues long. The V end lost 3 bases, the J end lost 6 bases, and 11 bases lay between the germline ends. Germline CDR1 reads MRHNA; CDR2 reads SNTAGT. This CDR3 is CASSESGTQTQYF. The CDR3 bases are TGTGCCAGCAGTGAGTCGGGGACTCAGACCCAGTACTTC.

The V gene is TRBV18, the J gene TRBJ2-3, with D possibly being TRBD1 (6 bases). V was shortened by 3 bases and J by 2 bases, with 15 bases between the two germline ends. Germline V gene lookup returns CDR1 KGHSH and CDR2 LQKENI. The length of the CDR3 is 16 residues. CDR3 amino acids: CASSPPGAPTTDTQYF. CDR3 DNA: TGTGCCAGCTCACCCCCAGGGGCCCCAACCACAGATACGCAGTATTTT.

This clone was counted between two and nine times. CDR3 region: CASSYRSSYNSPLHF. The CDR3 DNA reads as TGTGCCAGCAGCTACAGGAGCTCCTATAATTCACCCCTCCACTTT. V is TRBV2 and J is TRBJ1-6; possible D gene TRBD1, 5 bases. Germline assignment: CDR1 SNHLY and CDR2 FYNNEI. V gave up 6 bases and J gave up 0 bases, with 9 bases separating them. The CDR3 has 15 residues.

The count of this clone is one. CDR3 loop: CASSGGGTAKNYEQYF. The CDR3 nucleotides read TGTGCCAGCAGCGGGGGGGGAACAGCTAAAAACTACGAGCAGTACTTC. This chain joins TRBV11-3 and TRBJ2-7, with 7 positions matching TRBD2. The germline V gene has CDR1 SGHNT and CDR2 YENEEA. The junction had 13 bases not matched to a gene; V was cut back by 5 bases and J by 3 bases. CDR3 length: 16 residues.

This chain's CDR3 is CASGRLAGNEQFF. The CDR3 DNA reads as TGTGCCAGCGGACGACTAGCGGGGAATGAGCAGTTCTTC. This chain joins TRBV7-9 and TRBJ2-1; TRBD2 aligns across 11 bases. This CDR3 spans 13 amino acids. Germline loops: CDR1 SEHNR, CDR2 FQNEAQ (reference sequence). Trimming cost V 8 bases and J 7 bases; bases outside gene matches: 4.

This clone has a single count. The J gene is TRBJ1-2, the V gene TRBV4-3; D not resolved. The CDR3 has 16 amino acids. V was cut by 0 bases and J by 5 bases, with 16 bases left in between. Per germline, CDR1 LGHNA and CDR2 YSLEER. CDR3 amino acids: CASSQDRGNYRYGYTF. The CDR3 DNA is TGCGCCAGCAGCCAAGATAGAGGGAATTATCGGTATGGCTACACCTTC.